What follows is one T cell receptor beta chain and its context. Antigen unknown. This sample was included in a study of cytomegalovirus exposure and HLA in healthy donors. General study findings and limits: The Asian-associated ancestry cluster reportedly had fewer N-insertions than the approximately 700-donor mean in a later analysis. The authors listed around 150 TCR beta chains as cytomegalovirus-associated. Testing in vitro showed a few CMV-associated chains specific for CMV antigens.

Amplification used 60 Vbeta primers and 13 Jbeta primers. As processed by the authors: Among the unique TCR beta chains that a later analysis counted, around 72 million in all, roughly 9.9 million were shared. The assay was immunoSEQ multiplex PCR, and TCRdb's table has in-frame clones only and misses some. The DNA was the basis for D and trimming; V, J and clone size are from that table. The data contain 110,000 or so clones, around 77% of them singletons. What was sequenced was PBMCs. This TCR was sampled from a woman under 40 in good health and CMV-seropositive.

The CDR3 DNA is TGCGCCAGCAGCCCCCTTATGAACACTGAAGCTTTCTTT. Translation: CASSPLMNTEAFF. V gene TRBV4-1 combines with J gene TRBJ1-1; D unclear. The CDR3 is 13 amino acids. CDR1 is MGHRA, CDR2 YSYEKL, per germline. V was cut by 4 bases and J by 0 bases, with 6 bases left in between.